One and the same sample provided the 27 T cell receptor beta chains below, sequenced in a study of control samples from healthy donors and cancer patients. Assay: immunoSEQ multiplex PCR; the TCRdb copy retains only in-frame clones and omits some. The sample carries about 100,000 clones, 85% recorded once. The specimen was blood. The receptor source for this set is a man under 40 in good health.

This clone occurred once. The chain couples TRBV10-1 to TRBJ2-2, with D perhaps assigned TRBD1 or TRBD2 (5 bases each). Germline V gene data show CDR1 as WNHNN and CDR2 as SYGVQD (reference sequence). Trimming shortened V by 8 bases and J by 7 bases, and 17 bases separated the two germline ends. This CDR3 has 14 amino acids. CDR3 nucleotide sequence: TGCGCCAGCTCCGAGGGGTCCTCCCGCGGGGAGCTGTTTTTT. It yields the protein CASSEGSSRGELFF.

This clone was counted between two and nine times. The genes are TRBV10-3 and TRBJ1-1, with D perhaps TRBD1 (6 bases). The CDR3 runs 14 residues. Germline CDR1 reads ENHRY; CDR2 reads SYGVKD. With 3 bases removed from V and 2 bases from J, the gap between germline ends came to 10 bases. In DNA, the CDR3 is TGTGCCATCAGTGAAGGGGGTCCTAACACTGAAGCTTTCTTT. This codes for CAISEGGPNTEAFF.

The rearrangement links TRBV6-2 or TRBV6-3 to TRBJ2-7, with D unresolved. Between the trimmed V and J ends, which lost 6 bases and 4 bases, there was a span of 7 bases. The CDR3 contains 11 residues. Germline-derived CDR1 and CDR2 are MNHEY and SVGEGT. CDR3 in DNA: TGTGCCAGCAGCTATTTATACGAGCAGTACTTC. Protein sequence: CASSYLYEQYF.

The chain combines TRBV9 with TRBJ2-7, with TRBD2 identical over 8 bases. V shed 0 bases and J 2 bases; nucleotides not matched to a gene: 1. The CDR3 totals 14 residues. Germline assignment: CDR1 SGDLS and CDR2 YYNGEE. The CDR3 spells CASSVGTSTYEQYF. In DNA, the CDR3 is TGTGCCAGCAGCGTAGGGACTAGCACCTACGAGCAGTACTTC.

The rearrangement links TRBV7-9 to TRBJ1-1; D call uncertain. Germline CDR1 SEHNR, CDR2 FQNEAQ (reference sequence). V was shortened by 1 base and J by 5 bases, with 5 bases between the two germline ends. CDR3 length: 12 amino acids. This chain's CDR3 is CASSLGETEAFF. For the CDR3, the DNA is TGTGCCAGCAGCTTAGGAGAAACTGAAGCTTTCTTT.

The V and J genes are TRBV28 and TRBJ1-2; TRBD1 is a possible D gene (5 bases). Germline values: CDR1 MDHEN, CDR2 SYDVKM. This CDR3 comprises 12 residues. V lost 7 bases and J 4 bases, leaving 10 bases between the germline ends. CDR3 nucleotides: TGTGCCAGCAATCGGGACGGCTATGGCTACACCTTC. Residues: CASNRDGYGYTF.

V is TRBV18 and J is TRBJ1-5; the D gene is possibly TRBD1 (6 bases). Trimming took off 2 bases at V and 5 bases at J, with 10 bases between the two ends. The V gene's germline CDR1 is KGHSH and CDR2 LQKENI. This CDR3 contains 14 residues. The CDR3 sequence is CASSPRAGDQPQHF. The CDR3 nucleotides read TGTGCCAGCTCACCAAGGGCAGGGGATCAGCCCCAGCATTTT.

J is TRBJ1-3 and V is TRBV3-1 (or the pseudogene TRBV3-2); possibly TRBD1 for D (5 bases). CDR3 length: 15 amino acids. CDR1 is LGHDT, CDR2 YNNKEL, per germline (reference sequence). Trimming took off 1 base at V and 0 bases at J, with 7 bases between the two ends. CDR3 protein: CASSQVGTSGNTIYF. CDR3 coding DNA: TGTGCCAGCAGCCAAGTAGGGACCTCTGGAAACACCATATATTTT.

V gene TRBV5-1 combines with J gene TRBJ2-2; D is perhaps TRBD1 (7 bases). The germline V gene has CDR1 SGHRS and CDR2 YFSETQ. The V end was cut by 4 bases, the J end by 4 bases, with 17 bases between. This CDR3 contains 16 residues. CDR3 amino acids: CASSPMEGASTGELFF. Here the CDR3 DNA reads TGCGCCAGCAGCCCGATGGAGGGGGCCAGCACCGGGGAGCTGTTTTTT.

The table lists this clone with a count of one. V usage is TRBV11-2 and J usage is TRBJ2-2, with D unresolved. The V and J ends lost 8 bases and 7 bases respectively, with 17 bases between them. Germline assignment: CDR1 SGHAT and CDR2 FQNNGV. This CDR3 has 14 amino acids. This CDR3 reads CASVLAANGGELFF. In DNA form, the CDR3 reads TGTGCCAGCGTATTAGCCGCAAACGGCGGGGAGCTGTTTTTT.

The chain has TRBV28 and TRBJ2-7; D is possibly TRBD1 (6 bases). CDR3 length: 14 amino acids. Germline V gives CDR1 MDHEN, CDR2 SYDVKM. V was trimmed by 4 bases and J by 1 base, leaving 11 bases between them. The CDR3 sequence: CASSYRAESYEQYF. In DNA form, the CDR3 reads TGTGCCAGCAGTTACAGGGCTGAATCCTACGAGCAGTACTTC.

The chain is built from TRBV6-5 and TRBJ1-2; 7 nucleotides align to TRBD1. V shed 6 bases and J 4 bases; nucleotides not matched to a gene: 5. The CDR3 extends over 13 amino acids. Germline-derived CDR1 and CDR2 are MNHEY and SVGAGI. CDR3 protein: CASSPGQAYGYTF. CDR3 DNA: TGTGCCAGCAGCCCCGGACAGGCCTATGGCTACACCTTC.

The chain joins TRBV5-1 to TRBJ1-4, with TRBD1 identical over 8 bases. The CDR3 length is 15 residues. The trim removed 8 bases at V and 6 bases at J, leaving 12 bases unmatched. In germline, CDR1 is SGHRS, CDR2 YFSETQ. The CDR3, as DNA: TGCGCCAGTAGAGGGGGACAGGCGTTTTATGAAAAACTGTTTTTT. It is translated as CASRGGQAFYEKLFF. The full variable domain, completed using reference TRBV5-1 and TRBJ1-4, is KAGVTQTPRYLIKTRGQQVTLSCSPISGHRSVSWYQQTPGQGLQFLFEYFSETQRNKGNFPGRFSGRQFSNSRSEMNVSTLELGDSALYLCASRGGQAFYEKLFFGSGTQLSVL.

The V gene is TRBV2, the J gene TRBJ2-5; no reliable D call. Germline assignment: CDR1 SNHLY and CDR2 FYNNEI. The ends were cut back, 3 bases at V and 6 bases at J, with 14 bases in the middle. The CDR3 runs 14 residues. This chain's CDR3 is CASSEVRDAKTQYF. CDR3 DNA sequence: TGTGCCAGCAGTGAGGTCAGAGATGCGAAGACCCAGTACTTC.

This sequence joins TRBV4-1 and TRBJ2-2; D possibly corresponds to TRBD2 (6 bases). The germline gives CDR1 MGHRA, CDR2 YSYEKL. Trimming removed 3 bases from V and 0 bases from J, with 8 bases in between. CDR3 size: 15 residues. CDR3 sequence: CASSHGGSNTGELFF. The DNA for the CDR3 is TGCGCCAGCAGCCACGGGGGTTCGAACACCGGGGAGCTGTTTTTT.

V usage is TRBV4-2 and J usage is TRBJ2-2, with D tentatively TRBD2 (6 bases). The CDR3 has 15 amino acids. V was clipped by 1 base and J by 9 bases, with 15 bases between them. Germline V gene sequence: CDR1 LGHNA, CDR2 YNFKEQ. CDR3 nucleotide sequence: TGTGCCAGCAGCCAAGGGACTACCCAGGCCCGGGAGCTGTTTTTT. Residues: CASSQGTTQARELFF.

V is TRBV30 and J is TRBJ1-1, with D unclear. The CDR3 has 13 amino acids. Trimming shortened V by 4 bases and J by 1 base, and 10 bases separated the two germline ends. CDR1 GTSNPN and CDR2 SVGIG come from the germline V gene (reference sequence). CDR3 region: CAWTPPGNTEAFF. The CDR3 DNA reads TGTGCCTGGACCCCCCCGGGGAACACTGAAGCTTTCTTT.

The gene calls are TRBV10-2 and TRBJ2-2; 7 positions match TRBD1. This CDR3 spans 14 amino acids. J was trimmed by 6 bases and V by 6 bases; bases with no gene match: 7. Per the germline V gene, CDR1 is WSHSY and CDR2 is SAAADI. The CDR3 reads CASRDPDRAGELFF. In DNA form, the CDR3 reads TGCGCCAGCAGAGACCCTGACAGGGCCGGGGAGCTGTTTTTT.

As DNA, the CDR3 is TGTGCCAGCAGGGCAGGGGCCAACACTGAAGCTTTCTTT. Protein sequence: CASRAGANTEAFF. The genes are TRBV2 and TRBJ1-1, with a weak D call TRBD1 (6 bases). The CDR3 has 13 amino acids. V lost 6 bases, J lost 2 bases, and 10 bases lay in between. The V gene's germline CDR1 is SNHLY and CDR2 FYNNEI.

The chain uses TRBV27 and TRBJ2-2; D is undetermined. This CDR3 has 14 amino acids. Looked up from germline, CDR1 is MNHEY and CDR2 is SMNVEV (reference sequence). Trimming removed 0 bases at V and 7 bases at J, with 9 bases between. The CDR3 DNA reads TGTGCCAGCAGTTTATCTTCTCATGGCGGGGAGCTGTTTTTT. Its protein is CASSLSSHGGELFF.

The V gene is TRBV14, the J gene TRBJ1-2; TRBD1 might be the D (5 bases). Germline CDR1 is SGHDN and CDR2 is FVKESK. V lost 1 base to trimming and J lost 4 bases, with 19 bases between them. The CDR3 covers 17 residues. CDR3 region: CASSQGKGAASLYGYTF. In DNA form, the CDR3 reads TGTGCCAGCAGCCAAGGAAAAGGGGCGGCGAGCCTCTATGGCTACACCTTC.

The count of this clone is one. This chain's CDR3 is CASSSTRGGTEAFF. Here the CDR3 DNA reads TGTGCCAGCAGCTCAACGCGGGGGGGGACTGAAGCTTTCTTT. This rearrangement joins TRBV6-2 or TRBV6-3 to TRBJ1-1; the D gene is possibly TRBD1 (5 bases). The germline V and J ends were trimmed by 6 bases and 5 bases, with 16 bases remaining between them. This CDR3 region has 14 residues. Per germline, CDR1 MNHEY and CDR2 SVGEGT.

The chain couples TRBV5-1 to TRBJ2-1; D is undetermined. Germline CDR1 and CDR2: SGHRS and YFSETQ. The germline V and J ends were trimmed by 0 bases and 0 bases, with 7 bases remaining between them. The CDR3 sequence is 15 residues long. DNA for the CDR3: TGCGCCAGCAGCTTGGCCGGGCCCTCCTACAATGAGCAGTTCTTC. Amino acid sequence: CASSLAGPSYNEQFF.

The chain uses TRBV6-5 and TRBJ2-7, with 10 bases fitting TRBD1. This CDR3 comprises 13 residues. The germline V gene has CDR1 MNHEY and CDR2 SVGAGI. With 5 bases clipped from V and 7 bases from J, the junction kept 5 bases outside the gene matches. The chain's CDR3 is CASSRGTGVEQYF. The CDR3 DNA sequence: TGTGCCAGCAGTCGGGGGACAGGGGTTGAGCAGTACTTC.

The chain employs TRBV19 and TRBJ2-5; D perhaps matches TRBD2 (7 bases). CDR3 length: 15 amino acids. The germline gives CDR1 LNHDA, CDR2 SQIVND (reference sequence). V shed 1 base and J shed 1 base, with 10 bases lying between them. The CDR3 spells CASSIGAGAQETQYF. The DNA for the CDR3 is TGTGCCAGTAGTATAGGGGCGGGGGCCCAAGAGACCCAGTACTTC.

The gene calls are TRBV30 and TRBJ1-2, with D maybe TRBD1 (6 bases). CDR1 GTSNPN and CDR2 SVGIG come from the germline V gene (reference sequence). Trimming removed 1 base from V and 3 bases from J, with 6 bases in between. The CDR3 extends over 12 amino acids. CDR3 residues: CAWSDRDYGYTF. DNA for the CDR3: TGTGCCTGGAGTGACAGGGACTATGGCTACACCTTC.

The genes are TRBV7-2 and TRBJ1-6; unclear D gene. V lost 5 bases and J lost 10, with 18 bases in between. The length of the CDR3 is 15 residues. Germline-derived CDR1 and CDR2 are SGHTA and FQGNSA. The CDR3 region has the DNA TGTGCCAGCAGCCCCGGACGGTTCGAGGGATCACCCCTCCACTTT. It yields the protein CASSPGRFEGSPLHF.